This TCR beta chain was retrieved from a study of CXCR3-negative and CXCR3-positive naive CD8 T cells. Each TRB cDNA library was prepared by 5' RACE (with UMI labels). TCRdb re-analyzed the 5' RACE reads; it lists each CDR3 protein once, without DNA. This sample contains around 40,000 distinct CDR3 sequences. Overall study findings and caveats: TRB CDR3 properties were used to infer TCR strength, and surface CD5 was comparable between naive subsets.

The CDR3 sequence is 13 residues long. Germline V gene data show CDR1 as SGHDT and CDR2 as YYEEEE. For this clonotype: Its target is unknown.

This chain links TRBV5-6 with TRBJ1-1. The material sequenced was memory CD8+ T cells from blood. This clonotype was obtained from a human donor in good health. Some clones in this sample may be carry-over from other donors' samples. CDR3 region: CASSLVPNTEAFF. The entire variable domain, with the rest obtained from reference TRBV5-6 and TRBJ1-1, is as follows: DAGVTQSPTHLIKTRGQQVTLRCSPKSGHDTVSWYQQALGQGPQFIFQYYEEEERQRGNFPDRFSGHQFPNYSSELNVNALLLGDSALYLCASSLVPNTEAFFGQGTRLTVV.